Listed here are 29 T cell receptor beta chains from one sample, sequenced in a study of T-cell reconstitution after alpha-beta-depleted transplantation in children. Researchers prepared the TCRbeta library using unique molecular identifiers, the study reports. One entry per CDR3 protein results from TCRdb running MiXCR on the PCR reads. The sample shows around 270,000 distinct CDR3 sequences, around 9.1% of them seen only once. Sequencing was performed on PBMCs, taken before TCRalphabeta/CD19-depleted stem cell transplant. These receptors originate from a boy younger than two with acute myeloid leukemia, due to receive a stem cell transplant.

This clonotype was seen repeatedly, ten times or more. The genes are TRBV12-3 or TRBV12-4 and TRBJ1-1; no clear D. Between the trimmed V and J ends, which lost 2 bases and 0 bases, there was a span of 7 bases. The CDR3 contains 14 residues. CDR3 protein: CASSLPSMNTEAFF. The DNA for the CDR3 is TGTGCCAGCAGTTTACCCTCAATGAACACTGAAGCTTTCTTT.

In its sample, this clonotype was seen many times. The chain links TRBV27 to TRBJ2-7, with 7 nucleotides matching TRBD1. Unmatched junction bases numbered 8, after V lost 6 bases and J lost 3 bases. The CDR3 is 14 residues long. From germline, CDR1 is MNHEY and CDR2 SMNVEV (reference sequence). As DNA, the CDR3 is TGTGCCAGCAGGGTGGACAGGTCGAGCTACGAGCAGTACTTC. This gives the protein CASRVDRSSYEQYF.

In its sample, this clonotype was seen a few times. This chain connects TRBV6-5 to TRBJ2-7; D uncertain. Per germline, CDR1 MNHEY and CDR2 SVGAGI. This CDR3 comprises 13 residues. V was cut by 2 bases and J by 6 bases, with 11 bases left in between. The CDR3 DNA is TGTGCCAGCAGTTACGATGTCAGCTCCGAGCAGTACTTC. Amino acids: CASSYDVSSEQYF.

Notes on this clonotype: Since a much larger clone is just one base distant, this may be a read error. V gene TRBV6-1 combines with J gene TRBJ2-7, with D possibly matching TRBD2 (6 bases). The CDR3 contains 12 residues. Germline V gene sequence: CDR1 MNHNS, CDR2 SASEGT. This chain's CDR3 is CASKKEGYGQYF. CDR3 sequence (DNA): TGTGCCAGCAAAAAGGAGGGATACGGGCAGTACTTC.

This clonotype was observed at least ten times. The CDR3 DNA is TGTGCCAGCAGTTTATACCCCTTCGAGACCCAGTACTTC. Translation: CASSLYPFETQYF. V and J are TRBV27 and TRBJ2-5, with D unresolved. Trimming left V 1 base short and J 5 bases short, with 8 bases between. This CDR3 spans 13 amino acids. Per germline, CDR1 MNHEY and CDR2 SMNVEV (reference sequence).

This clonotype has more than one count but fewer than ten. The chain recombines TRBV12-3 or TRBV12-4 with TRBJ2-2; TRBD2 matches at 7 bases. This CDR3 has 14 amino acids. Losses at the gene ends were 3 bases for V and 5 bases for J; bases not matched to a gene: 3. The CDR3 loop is CASSLMGGTGELFF. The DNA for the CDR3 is TGTGCCAGCAGTTTGATGGGGGGGACCGGGGAGCTGTTTTTT.

For the CDR3, the DNA is TGTGCCAGCAGCTTAGCTAGGAGTTCGGGCTACGAGCAGTACTTC. This codes for CASSLARSSGYEQYF. The V and J genes are TRBV7-2 and TRBJ2-7; D unclear. Germline CDR1 reads SGHTA; CDR2 reads FQGNSA. V dropped 0 bases and J dropped 3 bases, with 12 bases sitting between them. This CDR3 is 15 amino acids long.

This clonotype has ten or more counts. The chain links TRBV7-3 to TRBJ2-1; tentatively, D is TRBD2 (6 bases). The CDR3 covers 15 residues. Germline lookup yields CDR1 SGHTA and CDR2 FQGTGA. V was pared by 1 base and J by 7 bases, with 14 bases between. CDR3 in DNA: TGTGCCAGCAGCTTAAGGGGGGACCCTTGGAATGAGCAGTTCTTC. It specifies CASSLRGDPWNEQFF.

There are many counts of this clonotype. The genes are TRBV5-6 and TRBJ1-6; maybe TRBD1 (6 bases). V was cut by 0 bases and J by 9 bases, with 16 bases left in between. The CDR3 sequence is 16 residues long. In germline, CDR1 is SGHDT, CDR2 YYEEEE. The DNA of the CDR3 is TGTGCCAGCAGCTTGGAACCCAGGGGAGGAGGTTCACCCCTCCACTTT. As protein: CASSLEPRGGGSPLHF.

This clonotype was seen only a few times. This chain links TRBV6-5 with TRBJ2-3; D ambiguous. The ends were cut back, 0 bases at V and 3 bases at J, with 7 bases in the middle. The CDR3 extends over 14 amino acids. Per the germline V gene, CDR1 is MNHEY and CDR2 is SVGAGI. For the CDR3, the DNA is TGTGCCAGCAGTTACTCGATTTTAACAGATACGCAGTATTTT. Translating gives CASSYSILTDTQYF.

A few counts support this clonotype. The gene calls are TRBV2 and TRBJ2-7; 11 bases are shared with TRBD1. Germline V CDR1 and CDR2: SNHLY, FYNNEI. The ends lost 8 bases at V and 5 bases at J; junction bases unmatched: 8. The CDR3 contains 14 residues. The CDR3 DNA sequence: TGTGCCAGCCTTGGGACAGGGGGATACAACGAGCAGTACTTC. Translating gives CASLGTGGYNEQYF.

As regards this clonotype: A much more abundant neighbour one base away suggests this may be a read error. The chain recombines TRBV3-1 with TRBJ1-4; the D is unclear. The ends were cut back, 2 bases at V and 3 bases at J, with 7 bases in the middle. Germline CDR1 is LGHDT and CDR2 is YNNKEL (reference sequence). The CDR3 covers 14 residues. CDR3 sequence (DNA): TGTGCCAGCAGCCAATTGGCGGCTAATGAAAAACTGTTTTTT. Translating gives CASSQLAANEKLFF. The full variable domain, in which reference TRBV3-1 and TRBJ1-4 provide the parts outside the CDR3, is DTAVSQTPKYLVTQMGNDKSIKCEQNLGHDTMYWYKQDSKKFLKIMFSYNNKELIINETVPNRFSPKSPDKAHLNLHINSLELGDSAVYFCASSQLAANEKLFFGSGTQLSVL.

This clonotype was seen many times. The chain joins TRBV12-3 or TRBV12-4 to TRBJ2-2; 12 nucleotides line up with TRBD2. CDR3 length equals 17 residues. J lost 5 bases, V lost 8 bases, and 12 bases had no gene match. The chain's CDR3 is CASRVTSGGSRTGELFF. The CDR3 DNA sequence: TGTGCCAGCCGTGTTACTAGCGGGGGGTCTCGGACCGGGGAGCTGTTTTTT.

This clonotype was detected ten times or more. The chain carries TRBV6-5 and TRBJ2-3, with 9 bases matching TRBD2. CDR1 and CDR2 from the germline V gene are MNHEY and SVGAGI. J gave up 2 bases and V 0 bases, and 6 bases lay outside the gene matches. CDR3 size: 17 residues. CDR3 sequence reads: CASSYSPASGVTDTQYF. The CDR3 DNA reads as TGTGCCAGCAGTTACTCTCCTGCTAGCGGGGTCACAGATACGCAGTATTTT.

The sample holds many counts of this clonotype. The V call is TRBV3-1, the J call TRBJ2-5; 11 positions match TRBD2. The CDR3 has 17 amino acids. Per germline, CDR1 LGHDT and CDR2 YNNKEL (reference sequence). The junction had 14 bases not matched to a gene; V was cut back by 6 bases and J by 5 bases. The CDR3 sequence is CASSLTSGGLREETQYF. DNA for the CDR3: TGTGCCAGCAGTCTAACTAGCGGGGGCTTAAGGGAGGAGACCCAGTACTTC.

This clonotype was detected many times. CDR3 DNA sequence: TGTGCCAGCAGCTTAAAGGCAGCGAACACCGGGGAGCTGTTTTTT. This codes for CASSLKAANTGELFF. The rearrangement joins TRBV7-2 to TRBJ2-2; D is undetermined. The germline gives CDR1 SGHTA, CDR2 FQGNSA. The CDR3 is made up of 15 amino acids. Trimming cost V 2 bases and J 0 bases, with 7 bases left between them.

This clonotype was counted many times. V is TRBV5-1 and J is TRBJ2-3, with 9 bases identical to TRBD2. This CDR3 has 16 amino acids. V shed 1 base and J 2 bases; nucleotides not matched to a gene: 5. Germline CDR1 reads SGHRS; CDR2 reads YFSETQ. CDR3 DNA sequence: TGCGCCAGCAGCTTGAATGCGGGAGGGTACACAGATACGCAGTATTTT. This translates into CASSLNAGGYTDTQYF. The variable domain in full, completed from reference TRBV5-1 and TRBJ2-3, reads KAGVTQTPRYLIKTRGQQVTLSCSPISGHRSVSWYQQTPGQGLQFLFEYFSETQRNKGNFPGRFSGRQFSNSRSEMNVSTLELGDSALYLCASSLNAGGYTDTQYFGPGTRLTVL.

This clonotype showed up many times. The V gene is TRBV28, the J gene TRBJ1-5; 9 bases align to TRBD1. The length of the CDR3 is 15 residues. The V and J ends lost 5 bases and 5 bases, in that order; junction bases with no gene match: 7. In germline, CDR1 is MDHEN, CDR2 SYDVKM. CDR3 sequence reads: CASSPQGAGDQPQHF. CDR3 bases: TGTGCCAGCAGTCCACAGGGGGCCGGGGATCAGCCCCAGCATTTT.

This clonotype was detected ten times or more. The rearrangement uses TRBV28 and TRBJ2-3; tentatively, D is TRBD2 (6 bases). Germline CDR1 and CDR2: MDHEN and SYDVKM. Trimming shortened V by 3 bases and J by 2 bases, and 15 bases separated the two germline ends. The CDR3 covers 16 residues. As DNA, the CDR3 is TGTGCCAGCAGTTTCGGTCGGGGGATAGACACAGATACGCAGTATTTT. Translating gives CASSFGRGIDTDTQYF.

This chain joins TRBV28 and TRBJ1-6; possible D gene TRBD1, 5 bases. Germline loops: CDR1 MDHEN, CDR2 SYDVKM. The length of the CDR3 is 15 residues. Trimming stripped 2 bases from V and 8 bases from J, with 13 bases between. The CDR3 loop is CASSLLRDWDSPLHF. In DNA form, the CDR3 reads TGTGCCAGCAGTTTACTTAGGGACTGGGATTCACCCCTCCACTTT.

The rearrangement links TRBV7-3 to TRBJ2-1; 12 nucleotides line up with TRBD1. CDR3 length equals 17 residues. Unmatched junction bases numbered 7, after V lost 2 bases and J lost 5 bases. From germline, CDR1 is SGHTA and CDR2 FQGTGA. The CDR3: CASSLSPGQGANNEQFF. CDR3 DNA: TGTGCCAGCAGCTTATCGCCGGGACAGGGGGCTAACAATGAGCAGTTCTTC.

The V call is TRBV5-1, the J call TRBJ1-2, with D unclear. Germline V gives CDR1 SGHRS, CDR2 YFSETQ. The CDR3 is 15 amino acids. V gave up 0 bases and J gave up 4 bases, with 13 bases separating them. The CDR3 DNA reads TGCGCCAGCAGCTTGGTCGAGGGCACGGGCTATGGCTACACCTTC. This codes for CASSLVEGTGYGYTF.

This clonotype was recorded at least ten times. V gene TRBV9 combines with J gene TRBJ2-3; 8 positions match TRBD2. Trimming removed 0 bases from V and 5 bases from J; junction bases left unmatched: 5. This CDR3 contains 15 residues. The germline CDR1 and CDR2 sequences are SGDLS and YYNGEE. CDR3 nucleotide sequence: TGTGCCAGCAGCGTAGGGGGACTAGTGGGAGATACGCAGTATTTT. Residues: CASSVGGLVGDTQYF.

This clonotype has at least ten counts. In nucleotides, the CDR3 is TGTGCCAGCAGCTATGGCGTTCAAGAGACCCAGTACTTC. Translation gives CASSYGVQETQYF. The gene calls are TRBV5-8 and TRBJ2-5; D is ambiguous. The CDR3 totals 13 residues. Trimming pared 3 bases from V and 2 bases from J, leaving 8 bases between. CDR1 is SGHTS, CDR2 YDEGEE, per germline.

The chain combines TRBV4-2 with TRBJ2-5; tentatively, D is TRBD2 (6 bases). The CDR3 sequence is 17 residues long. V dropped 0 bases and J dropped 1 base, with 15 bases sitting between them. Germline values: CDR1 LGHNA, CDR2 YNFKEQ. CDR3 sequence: CASSQEKGGRSQETQYF. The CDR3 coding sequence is TGTGCCAGCAGCCAAGAGAAAGGTGGGAGGTCCCAAGAGACCCAGTACTTC.

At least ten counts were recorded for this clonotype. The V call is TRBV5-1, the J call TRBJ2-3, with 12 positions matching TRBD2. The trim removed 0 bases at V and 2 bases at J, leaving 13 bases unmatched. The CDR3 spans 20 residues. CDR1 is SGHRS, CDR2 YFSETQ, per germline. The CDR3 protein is CASSLDPPLLAGGSTDTQYF. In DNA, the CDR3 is TGCGCCAGCAGCTTGGACCCCCCGCTACTAGCGGGAGGCTCCACAGATACGCAGTATTTT.

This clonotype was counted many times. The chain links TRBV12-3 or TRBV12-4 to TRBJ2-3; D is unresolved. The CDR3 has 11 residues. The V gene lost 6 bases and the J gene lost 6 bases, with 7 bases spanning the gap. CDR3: CASSYMDTQYF. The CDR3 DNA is TGTGCCAGCAGCTACATGGATACGCAGTATTTT.

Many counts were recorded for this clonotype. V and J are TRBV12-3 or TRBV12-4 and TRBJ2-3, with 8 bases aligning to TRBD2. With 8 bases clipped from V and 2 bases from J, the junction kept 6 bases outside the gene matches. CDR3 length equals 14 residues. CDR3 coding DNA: TGTGCCAGCGCCCGGGGGGGTCTCACAGATACGCAGTATTTT. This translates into CASARGGLTDTQYF.

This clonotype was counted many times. CDR3 protein: CASSQENIQETQYF. The CDR3 region has the DNA TGTGCCAGCAGCCAAGAGAACATACAAGAGACCCAGTACTTC. This chain links TRBV3-1 with TRBJ2-5; D is unclear. CDR1 LGHDT and CDR2 YNNKEL come from the germline V gene (reference sequence). The CDR3 spans 14 residues. V was trimmed by 0 bases and J by 2 bases, leaving 7 bases between them.